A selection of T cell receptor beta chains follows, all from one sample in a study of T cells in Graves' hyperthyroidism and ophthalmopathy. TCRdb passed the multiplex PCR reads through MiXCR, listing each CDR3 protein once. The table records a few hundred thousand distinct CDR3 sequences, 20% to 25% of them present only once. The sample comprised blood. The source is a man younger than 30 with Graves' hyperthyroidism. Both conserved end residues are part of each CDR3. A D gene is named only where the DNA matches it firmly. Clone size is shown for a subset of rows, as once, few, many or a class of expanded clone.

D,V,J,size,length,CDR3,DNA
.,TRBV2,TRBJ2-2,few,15,CASKYGTPNTGELFF,TGTGCCAGCAAGTACGGGACACCAAACACCGGGGAGCTGTTTTTT
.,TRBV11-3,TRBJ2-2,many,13,CASRNSFTGELFF,TGTGCCAGCAGAAACTCCTTTACCGGGGAGCTGTTTTTT
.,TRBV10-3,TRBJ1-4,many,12,CATGPGPEKLFF,TGTGCCACTGGGCCCGGGCCCGAAAAACTGTTTTTT
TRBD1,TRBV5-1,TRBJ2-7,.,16,CATQLAPGDRVYEQYF,TGCGCCACCCAGCTTGCCCCCGGGGACAGGGTTTACGAGCAGTACTTC
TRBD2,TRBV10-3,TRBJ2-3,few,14,CAINSGGAIDTQYF,TGTGCCATCAATAGCGGGGGGGCTATAGATACGCAGTATTTT
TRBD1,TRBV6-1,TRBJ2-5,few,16,CASRRLIWDRGETQYF,TGTGCCAGCAGAAGGTTAATTTGGGACAGGGGTGAGACCCAGTACTTC
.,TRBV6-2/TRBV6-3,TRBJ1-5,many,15,CASRTTAWSNQPPHF,TGTGCCAGCAGGACGACAGCGTGGAGCAATCAGCCCCCGCATTTT
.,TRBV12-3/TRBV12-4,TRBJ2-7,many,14,CASSSLRDAPEQYF,TGTGCCAGCAGTTCCTTACGGGATGCCCCCGAGCAGTACTTC
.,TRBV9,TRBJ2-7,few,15,CASSVYPGPSYEQYF,TGTGCCAGCAGCGTTTATCCGGGCCCCTCCTACGAGCAGTACTTC
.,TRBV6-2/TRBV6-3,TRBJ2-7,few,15,CASTTTSGLSYEQYF,TGTGCCAGCACTACAACGAGCGGGCTCTCCTACGAGCAGTACTTC
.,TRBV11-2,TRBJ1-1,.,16,CASTQGSLGFRTEAFF,TGTGCCAGCACCCAGGGGAGTCTGGGGTTTCGGACTGAAGCTTTCTTT
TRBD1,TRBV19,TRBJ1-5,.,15,CASSIDGQGNQPQHF,TGTGCCAGTAGTATAGACGGACAGGGCAATCAGCCCCAGCATTTT
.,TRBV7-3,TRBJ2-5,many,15,CASSLIREGGETQYF,TGTGCCAGCAGCTTAATTAGGGAGGGGGGAGAGACCCAGTACTTC
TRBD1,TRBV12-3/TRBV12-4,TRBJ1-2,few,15,CASSYTPDRGDGYTF,TGTGCCAGCAGTTACACCCCGGACAGGGGGGATGGCTACACCTTC
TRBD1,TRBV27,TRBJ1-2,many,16,CASSSRGTETNYGYTF,TGTGCCAGCAGTTCCAGGGGGACAGAGACTAACTATGGCTACACCTTC
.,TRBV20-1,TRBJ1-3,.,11,CSARAGNTIYF,TGCAGTGCTAGAGCAGGGAACACCATATATTTT
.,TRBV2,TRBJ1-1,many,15,CASSLETSVETEAFF,TGTGCCAGCAGTTTAGAAACCTCCGTAGAGACTGAAGCTTTCTTT
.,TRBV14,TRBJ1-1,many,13,CASSRTWNTEAFF,TGTGCCAGCAGTCGTACATGGAACACTGAAGCTTTCTTT
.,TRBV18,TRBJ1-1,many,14,CASSPLQENTEAFF,TGTGCCAGCAGTCCGTTACAGGAGAACACTGAAGCTTTCTTT
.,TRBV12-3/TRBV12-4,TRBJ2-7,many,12,CASSSTWDEQYF,TGTGCCAGCAGTTCCACATGGGACGAGCAGTACTTC
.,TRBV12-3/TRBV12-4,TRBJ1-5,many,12,CASRNKLEPQHF,TGTGCCAGCAGGAACAAGTTGGAGCCCCAGCATTTT
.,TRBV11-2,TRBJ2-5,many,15,CASSLEAGYQETQYF,TGTGCCAGCAGCTTAGAGGCGGGCTACCAAGAGACCCAGTACTTC
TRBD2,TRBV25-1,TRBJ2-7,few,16,CASSERASGVSYEQYF,TGTGCCAGCAGTGAAAGGGCTAGCGGGGTCTCCTACGAGCAGTACTTC
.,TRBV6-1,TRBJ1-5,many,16,CASSEREGDSGQPQHF,TGTGCCAGCAGTGAAAGGGAGGGGGACTCAGGTCAGCCCCAGCATTTT
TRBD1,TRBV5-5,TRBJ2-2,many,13,CASSGDSTGELFF,TGTGCCAGCAGCGGGGACAGCACCGGGGAGCTGTTTTTT
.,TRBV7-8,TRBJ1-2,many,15,CASSSGQGRKGGYTF,TGTGCCAGCAGCTCTGGGCAGGGTCGTAAAGGTGGCTACACCTTC
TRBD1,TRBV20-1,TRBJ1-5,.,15,CSASLDRVSNQPQHF,TGCAGTGCTAGTTTAGACAGGGTTAGCAATCAGCCCCAGCATTTT
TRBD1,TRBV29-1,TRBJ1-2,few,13,CSTRQGGGYGYTF,TGCAGCACCCGACAGGGAGGAGGCTATGGCTACACCTTC
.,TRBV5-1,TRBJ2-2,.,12,CATGENTGELFF,TGCGCGACCGGGGAGAACACCGGGGAGCTGTTTTTT
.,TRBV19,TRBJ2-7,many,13,CASSMGTGYEQYF,TGTGCCAGTAGTATGGGGACGGGATACGAGCAGTACTTC
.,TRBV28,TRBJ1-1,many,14,CASHSSRTVTEAFF,TGTGCCAGCCATTCATCCCGGACAGTCACTGAAGCTTTCTTT
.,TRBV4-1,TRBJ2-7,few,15,CASSQDKMSPSEQYF,TGCGCCAGCAGCCAAGATAAGATGAGTCCCTCCGAGCAGTACTTC
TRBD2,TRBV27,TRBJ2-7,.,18,CASSPSGLAGEFRYEQYF,TGTGCCAGCAGTCCGTCCGGACTAGCGGGAGAATTTAGATACGAGCAGTACTTC
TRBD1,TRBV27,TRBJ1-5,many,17,CASSSTGQGPYNQPQHF,TGTGCCAGCAGTTCAACAGGACAGGGGCCTTACAATCAGCCCCAGCATTTT
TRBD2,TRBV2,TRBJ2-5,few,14,CASLAGVTQETQYF,TGTGCCTCCTTAGCGGGGGTAACCCAAGAGACCCAGTACTTC
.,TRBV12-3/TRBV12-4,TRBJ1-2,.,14,CASSFGGGGGGYTF,TGTGCCAGCAGTTTCGGTGGCGGTGGTGGTGGCTACACCTTC
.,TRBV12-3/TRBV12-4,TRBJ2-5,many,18,CASSFLPLQGPGKETQYF,TGTGCCAGCAGTTTTCTACCATTACAGGGCCCGGGAAAAGAGACCCAGTACTTC
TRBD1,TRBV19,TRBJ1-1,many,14,CASTLDRANTEAFF,TGTGCCAGTACCTTGGACAGGGCGAACACTGAAGCTTTCTTT
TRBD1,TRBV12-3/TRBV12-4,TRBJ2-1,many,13,CASSLNRGNEQFF,TGTGCCAGCAGTTTGAACAGGGGCAATGAGCAGTTCTTC
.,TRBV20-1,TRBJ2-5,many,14,CSARREVYQETQYF,TGCAGTGCTAGACGGGAAGTTTACCAAGAGACCCAGTACTTC
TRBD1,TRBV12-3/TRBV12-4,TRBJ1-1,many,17,CASSSLTGVLLGTEAFF,TGTGCCAGCAGTTCCCTAACAGGGGTCCTCTTAGGCACTGAAGCTTTCTTT
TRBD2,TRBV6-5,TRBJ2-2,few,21,CASSPFGLLPTSGVNTGELFF,TGTGCCAGCAGTCCTTTCGGACTGTTACCCACTAGCGGAGTGAACACCGGGGAGCTGTTTTTT
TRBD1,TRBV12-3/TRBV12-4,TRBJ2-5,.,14,CASRRQGNQETQYF,TGTGCCAGCAGGCGACAGGGAAACCAAGAGACCCAGTACTTC
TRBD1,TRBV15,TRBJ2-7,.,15,CATSRGGQGSYEQYF,TGTGCCACCAGCAGAGGAGGACAGGGTTCCTACGAGCAGTACTTC
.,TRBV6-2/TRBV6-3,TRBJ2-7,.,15,CASSYSTASTSEQYF,TGTGCCAGCAGTTACTCCACGGCCAGTACTAGTGAGCAGTACTTC
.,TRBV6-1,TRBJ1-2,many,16,CASSPLPGDRYYGYTF,TGTGCCAGCAGTCCTTTACCGGGCGACCGCTACTATGGCTACACCTTC
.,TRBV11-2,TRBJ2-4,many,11,CASSSSNIQYF,TGTGCCAGCAGCTCGAGCAACATTCAGTACTTC
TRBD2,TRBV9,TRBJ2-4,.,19,CASSFTLAGGPGAKNIQYF,TGTGCCAGCAGCTTCACTCTAGCGGGAGGGCCGGGAGCCAAAAACATTCAGTACTTC
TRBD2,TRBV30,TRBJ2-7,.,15,CAWSPQGAGRYEQYF,TGTGCCTGGAGTCCCCAGGGAGCGGGGCGATACGAGCAGTACTTC
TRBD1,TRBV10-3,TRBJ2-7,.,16,CAISDRGQGENAEQYF,TGTGCCATCAGTGATAGGGGACAGGGGGAAAACGCCGAGCAGTACTTC
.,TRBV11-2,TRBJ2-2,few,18,CASTKHGHRSGNTGELFF,TGTGCCAGCACTAAACATGGGCACCGATCAGGGAACACCGGGGAGCTGTTTTTT
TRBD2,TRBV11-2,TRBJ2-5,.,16,CASSLGAGGLAGHVDF,TGTGCCAGCAGCTTAGGCGCGGGGGGACTAGCGGGACATGTGGACTTC
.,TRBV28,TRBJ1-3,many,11,CASSSWNTIYF,TGTGCCAGCAGTTCGTGGAACACCATATATTTT
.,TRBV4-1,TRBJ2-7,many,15,CASSQINSGHHEQYF,TGCGCCAGCAGCCAAATCAACTCCGGCCACCACGAGCAGTACTTC
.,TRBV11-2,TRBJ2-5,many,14,CASSPLGSKETQYF,TGTGCCAGCAGCCCTTTGGGCAGTAAAGAGACCCAGTACTTC
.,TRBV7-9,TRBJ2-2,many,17,CASSFPRQGGNTGELFF,TGTGCCAGCAGCTTCCCCAGACAAGGAGGGAACACCGGGGAGCTGTTTTTT
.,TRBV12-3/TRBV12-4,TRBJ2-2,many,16,CASRPAGSANTGELFF,TGTGCCAGCAGACCGGCCGGGTCCGCGAACACCGGGGAGCTGTTTTTT
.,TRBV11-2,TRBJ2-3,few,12,CASSLERDTQYF,TGTGCCAGCAGCTTAGAAAGAGATACGCAGTATTTT
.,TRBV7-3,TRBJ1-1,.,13,CASSLNVGTEAFF,TGTGCCAGCAGCTTAAACGTTGGCACTGAAGCTTTCTTT
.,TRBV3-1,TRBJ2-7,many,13,CASSQEVEPIKYF,TGTGCCAGCAGCCAAGAAGTGGAACCAATAAAGTACTTC